These 13 T cell receptor beta chains were all obtained from the same sample, sequenced in a study of blood T cell repertoires in COVID-19. The repertoire was sequenced with immunoSEQ multiplex PCR; TCRdb's copy has only in-frame clones and lacks some. The sample has roughly 250,000 clones, about 91% seen once. The sample consisted of peripheral blood. The source is a person aged 18-35 years with COVID-19, enrolled during active disease.

The V call is TRBV3-1 (or the pseudogene TRBV3-2), the J call TRBJ2-5; 11 bases agree with TRBD2. Germline loops: CDR1 LGHDT, CDR2 YNNKEL (reference sequence). V was clipped by 1 base and J by 0 bases; unmatched bases: 13. This CDR3 spans 20 amino acids. CDR3 residues: CASSQGHRGHSGRDQETQYF. The CDR3 coding sequence is TGTGCCAGCAGCCAAGGACACAGGGGGCATAGCGGGAGGGACCAAGAGACCCAGTACTTC.

The rearrangement links TRBV7-9 to TRBJ1-4; the match to TRBD1 covers 7 bases. There are 14 residues in the CDR3. V gave up 5 bases and J gave up 8 bases; unmatched junction bases: 8. The germline gives CDR1 SEHNR, CDR2 FQNEAQ (reference sequence). The CDR3 loop is CASSPLTGVEKLFF. The CDR3 DNA sequence: TGTGCCAGCAGCCCCTTAACAGGGGTCGAAAAACTGTTTTTT.

This chain connects TRBV13 to TRBJ2-3, with D possibly being TRBD2 (5 bases). Germline values: CDR1 PRHDT, CDR2 FYEKMQ (reference sequence). The CDR3 covers 15 residues. With 1 base removed from V and 1 base from J, the gap between germline ends came to 9 bases. The CDR3 region has the DNA TGTGCCAGCAGCTTAGTCGAGGGAGGCACAGATACGCAGTATTTT. Amino acid sequence: CASSLVEGGTDTQYF.

This clone has only one observation. This same CDR3 is encoded by further DNA sequences in the sample. This rearrangement joins TRBV9 to TRBJ2-1; 7 bases fit TRBD2. Germline CDR1 SGDLS, CDR2 YYNGEE. Unmatched junction bases numbered 2, after V lost 0 bases and J lost 2 bases. This CDR3 region has 15 residues. The chain's CDR3 is CASSVAGGPYNEQFF. CDR3 nucleotides: TGTGCCAGCAGCGTAGCGGGAGGACCCTACAATGAGCAGTTCTTC.

The chain employs TRBV5-1 and TRBJ1-1; no reliable D call. This CDR3 spans 14 amino acids. V was cut by 0 bases and J by 5 bases, with 11 bases left in between. Germline CDR1 SGHRS, CDR2 YFSETQ. The CDR3 coding sequence is TGCGCCAGCAGCTTGGAGGGAGGAGAAACTGAAGCTTTCTTT. Translating it yields CASSLEGGETEAFF.

V and J are TRBV13 and TRBJ2-1; 10 bases agree with TRBD1. Germline values: CDR1 PRHDT, CDR2 FYEKMQ (reference sequence). The J segment lost 9 bases and the V segment lost 5 bases, leaving 10 bases of the junction unmatched. The CDR3 totals 15 residues. This chain's CDR3 is CASSASGTGVGEQFF. CDR3 sequence (DNA): TGTGCCAGCAGCGCATCCGGGACAGGGGTCGGTGAGCAGTTCTTC.

The chain has TRBV6-4 and TRBJ2-1; 13 nucleotides match TRBD2. V dropped 2 bases and J dropped 2; count of bases not matched to a gene: 6. The V gene's germline CDR1 is MRHNA and CDR2 SNTAGT. The CDR3 extends over 18 amino acids. CDR3 amino acids: CASSDGLAGDTPYNEQFF. The CDR3 coding sequence is TGTGCCAGCAGTGACGGACTAGCGGGAGACACCCCCTACAATGAGCAGTTCTTC.

V is TRBV6-2 or TRBV6-3 and J is TRBJ2-4; 9 bases agree with TRBD2. There are 16 residues in the CDR3. The ends lost 6 bases at V and 0 bases at J; junction bases unmatched: 6. Germline V gene sequence: CDR1 MNHEY, CDR2 SVGEGT. The CDR3 loop is CASSRLAALAKNIQYF. As DNA, the CDR3 is TGTGCCAGCAGCCGACTAGCGGCCCTAGCCAAAAACATTCAGTACTTC.

This clone was recorded once. This chain uses TRBV19 with TRBJ1-5; TRBD1 matches at 12 bases. The CDR3 is 20 amino acids. Trimming removed 5 bases from V and 6 bases from J; junction bases left unmatched: 20. Germline CDR1 LNHDA, CDR2 SQIVND (reference sequence). CDR3 bases: TGTGCCAGTAGTCCACCTCCCGGGACAGGGGGCCCCTCTTACAGTCAGCCCCAGCATTTT. Amino acids: CASSPPPGTGGPSYSQPQHF.

The chain has TRBV5-1 and TRBJ2-1, with D tentatively TRBD2 (7 bases). With 0 bases removed from V and 3 bases from J, the gap between germline ends came to 13 bases. The CDR3 has 16 amino acids. Germline CDR1 SGHRS, CDR2 YFSETQ. Written as DNA, the CDR3 is TGCGCCAGCAGCTTGGCGGGCGGGGGCAACTACAATGAGCAGTTCTTC. The encoded protein is CASSLAGGGNYNEQFF. Supplemented by reference TRBV5-1 and TRBJ2-1, the full variable domain reads KAGVTQTPRYLIKTRGQQVTLSCSPISGHRSVSWYQQTPGQGLQFLFEYFSETQRNKGNFPGRFSGRQFSNSRSEMNVSTLELGDSALYLCASSLAGGGNYNEQFFGPGTRLTVL.

CDR3 region: CASSRQGATGANVLTF. For the CDR3, the DNA is TGTGCCAGCAGTAGGCAGGGGGCTACTGGGGCCAACGTCCTGACTTTC. The V call is TRBV2, the J call TRBJ2-6; 8 bases map to TRBD1. The V gene's germline CDR1 is SNHLY and CDR2 FYNNEI. V lost 5 bases and J lost 2; bases outside the gene matches: 5. The CDR3 has 16 residues.

This clone was counted between two and nine times. V is TRBV6-5 and J is TRBJ2-3; no clear D. The V gene's germline CDR1 is MNHEY and CDR2 SVGAGI. The CDR3 length is 13 residues. The germline V and J ends were trimmed by 4 bases and 3 bases, with 8 bases remaining between them. The CDR3 region is CASSFLSTDTQYF. CDR3 sequence (DNA): TGTGCCAGCAGTTTCCTATCAACAGATACGCAGTATTTT.

The count of this clone is one. J is TRBJ2-2 and V is TRBV9; D remains unclear. Germline V gene data show CDR1 as SGDLS and CDR2 as YYNGEE. V shed 3 bases and J shed 2 bases, with 5 bases lying between them. CDR3 size: 13 residues. Written as DNA, the CDR3 is TGTGCCAGCAGCGAGAGCAACACCGGGGAGCTGTTTTTT. As protein: CASSESNTGELFF.